Listed below are T cell receptor beta chains from one sample, sequenced in a study of cytomegalovirus exposure and HLA in healthy donors. The table came from immunoSEQ multiplex PCR; TCRdb's copy has only in-frame clones and leaves some out. The sample records about 130,000 clones, about nine tenths being singletons. Sequenced: PBMCs. These receptors were obtained from a man younger than 40 in good health and CMV-seronegative. The CDR3 runs from the conserved cysteine through the conserved F or W. A D gene is named only where the DNA matches it firmly. Where a row states a size, it is once, few, many or the class of an expanded clone; other rows omit it.

TRBD1	.	TRBV10-3	TRBJ2-2	TGTGCCATTCCACAGGGGGACGCGAACACCGGGGAGCTGTTTTTT	CAIPQGDANTGELFF
.	.	TRBV2	TRBJ1-4	TGTGCCAGCAGACAGGAAGCAACTAATGAAAAACTGTTTTTT	CASRQEATNEKLFF
TRBD2	.	TRBV5-6	TRBJ2-7	TGTGCCAGCAGCCCTGGAGTAGCGGGAGCCCGTGGCGAGCAGTACTTC	CASSPGVAGARGEQYF
.	.	TRBV7-2	TRBJ1-2	TGTGCCAGCAGCTTAGTTACTGATTGGGGGCATGGCTACACCTTC	CASSLVTDWGHGYTF
TRBD1	.	TRBV11-2	TRBJ2-7	TGTGCCAGCAGGAAGACAGGGAGCCACGAGCAGTACTTC	CASRKTGSHEQYF
.	few	TRBV6-5	TRBJ2-7	TGTGCCAGCAGTTACTCATTGTCTCACGAGCAGTACTTC	CASSYSLSHEQYF
.	once	TRBV9	TRBJ1-1	TGTGCCAGCAGCGTAGTGGGCGCCACTGAAGCTTTCTTT	CASSVVGATEAFF
TRBD1	.	TRBV15	TRBJ2-2	TGTGCCACCAGCAGTATACCGGGACAGGGTCGAACCGGGGAGCTGTTTTTT	CATSSIPGQGRTGELFF
.	.	TRBV2	TRBJ2-1	TGTGCCAGCTCCGTCTCCTACAATGAGCAGTTCTTC	CASSVSYNEQFF
.	.	TRBV13	TRBJ1-3	TGTGCCAGCAGCTTATACACCCTCGGGGGGCTGGTCGGTAACACCATATATTTT	CASSLYTLGGLVGNTIYF
.	.	TRBV4-1	TRBJ2-3	TGCGCCAGCAGCCAAGATTCGCGGGGAACGCAGTATTTT	CASSQDSRGTQYF
.	.	TRBV25-1	TRBJ2-7	TGTGCCAGCAGTGCCATCAGACTCCCCGGCTCCTACGAGCAGTACTTC	CASSAIRLPGSYEQYF
.	.	TRBV6-5	TRBJ2-7	TGTGCCAGCAGTTACTCGATAACTTCGAGCTACGAGCAGTACTTC	CASSYSITSSYEQYF
.	.	TRBV14	TRBJ2-1	TGTGCCAGCAGCCAAGATTTCGGATCGGGGTACAATGAGCAGTTCTTC	CASSQDFGSGYNEQFF
TRBD1	few	TRBV30	TRBJ1-3	TGTGCCTGCCAAGACAGGGGGTCTGGAAACACCATATATTTT	CACQDRGSGNTIYF
TRBD2	.	TRBV6-5	TRBJ2-1	TGTGCCAGCAAATCTAGCGGGAGTAATGAGCAGTTCTTC	CASKSSGSNEQFF
.	.	TRBV14	TRBJ1-2	TGTGCCAGCAGCCGAGGCGGGGGGCATGACTATGGCTACACCTTC	CASSRGGGHDYGYTF
TRBD2	.	TRBV7-7	TRBJ2-5	TGTGCCAGCAGCGGGGGAGGGGAGACCCAGTACTTC	CASSGGGETQYF
.	.	TRBV6-5	TRBJ2-1	TGTGCCAGCAGTTACTATTCCCAGACAGGCCTGGGAGAGCAGTTCTTC	CASSYYSQTGLGEQFF
.	.	TRBV5-1	TRBJ1-2	TGCGCCAGCAGCTTTACTAAGACCCCCGAACTAGCTAACTATGGCTACACCTTC	CASSFTKTPELANYGYTF
.	.	TRBV10-1	TRBJ1-3	TGCGCCAGCAGTGGGGGACAAGGAAACACCATATATTTT	CASSGGQGNTIYF
TRBD2	.	TRBV2	TRBJ2-2	TGTGCCAGCAAGCCTAGCGGGGCGAACACCGGGGAGCTGTTTTTT	CASKPSGANTGELFF
.	.	TRBV5-1	TRBJ2-5	TGCGCCAGCAGCTTGGAACAGCAAGAGACCCAGTACTTC	CASSLEQQETQYF
.	.	TRBV10-3	TRBJ2-7	TGTGCCATCACTAGTCCAGAAACCTACGAGCAGTACTTC	CAITSPETYEQYF
.	.	TRBV30	TRBJ1-1	TGTGCCTGGTTACAGGGGAACACTGAAGCTTTCTTT	CAWLQGNTEAFF
.	.	TRBV7-2	TRBJ1-6	TGTGCCAGCAGCCCATATGGACAGTCTAATTCACCCCTCCACTTT	CASSPYGQSNSPLHF
.	few	TRBV2	TRBJ2-2	TGTGCCAGCAGTGAGGGGGCAGGTCAGGGCGCCGGGGAGCTGTTTTTT	CASSEGAGQGAGELFF
TRBD2	.	TRBV6-1	TRBJ2-3	TGTGCCAGCTCCCCGACTAGCGATACGCAGTATTTT	CASSPTSDTQYF
.	.	TRBV5-4	TRBJ2-7	TGTGCCAGCAGCCCCCTAGGGAGAGGCCCTACCGGCGAGCAGTACTTC	CASSPLGRGPTGEQYF
.	.	TRBV5-1	TRBJ2-1	TGCGCCAGCAGCTTGGGGTTAAGCGTGCAAGAGCAGTTCTTC	CASSLGLSVQEQFF
TRBD1	.	TRBV6-5	TRBJ2-7	TGTGCCAGCAGTACTCGGACAGGGTATAGCTACGAGCAGTACTTC	CASSTRTGYSYEQYF
.	.	TRBV18	TRBJ2-7	TGTGCCAGTAAGCGGGACAAGGACTCCTACGAGCAGTACTTC	CASKRDKDSYEQYF
.	.	TRBV18	TRBJ1-1	TGTGCCAGCTCCCCCTCGGTCGGGGTTGGTACTGAAGCTTTCTTT	CASSPSVGVGTEAFF
.	once	TRBV7-9	TRBJ2-2	TGTGCCAGCAGCTTAGCTTACGGGGTTCGAGCGGAGAACACCGGGGAGCTGTTTTTT	CASSLAYGVRAENTGELFF
.	.	TRBV19	TRBJ1-4	TGTGCCACCAGAACAGGTAGTGCAACTAATGAAAAACTGTTTTTT	CATRTGSATNEKLFF
TRBD1	.	TRBV19	TRBJ2-6	TGTGCCAGTAGTAGGACAGGGGGCGGGTCTGGGGCCAACGTCCTGACTTTC	CASSRTGGGSGANVLTF
TRBD1	once	TRBV7-9	TRBJ2-7	TGTGCCAGCAGCCCTCGGACAGGGGGAGCTTCCTACGAGCAGTACTTC	CASSPRTGGASYEQYF
.	.	TRBV15	TRBJ2-3	TGTGCCACCAGCAGAGAGGACACGCCAGATACGCAGTATTTT	CATSREDTPDTQYF
.	.	TRBV12-5	TRBJ1-5	TGTGCTAGTGGGATAACAGGGTCGCGGCCCCAGCATTTT	CASGITGSRPQHF
TRBD1	.	TRBV5-1	TRBJ2-2	TGCGCCAGCAGACGGACAGGGGGCACCGGGGAGCTGTTTTTT	CASRRTGGTGELFF
TRBD2	.	TRBV7-9	TRBJ2-7	TGTGCCAGCAGCTTAGTACTCGGGGGGACCTACGAGCAGTACTTC	CASSLVLGGTYEQYF
.	.	TRBV7-3	TRBJ2-2	TGTGCCAGCAGCTTACTCCGTCCCTCCGGGGAGCTGTTTTTT	CASSLLRPSGELFF
.	.	TRBV6-5	TRBJ1-2	TGTGCCAGCAGACCCTCAGGGAGGGCCGGGGGCTACACCTTC	CASRPSGRAGGYTF
TRBD1	.	TRBV11-3	TRBJ2-7	TGTGCCAGCAGCCGGGACAGCAACTACGAGCAGTACTTC	CASSRDSNYEQYF
.	.	TRBV25-1	TRBJ2-7	TGTGCCAGCAGTGACCTTCGGACGGGGAGCTTCGAGCAGTACTTC	CASSDLRTGSFEQYF
TRBD2	.	TRBV4-1	TRBJ2-7	TGCGCCAGCAGCCAAGGGTCCGGGACTAGCGTCTACGAGCAGTACTTC	CASSQGSGTSVYEQYF